The clone carrying this TCR beta chain turned up a few times. This entry belongs to a study of control samples from healthy donors and cancer patients. In germline, CDR1 is SQVTM, CDR2 ANQGSEA. CDR3 length: 11 residues. V was pared by 3 bases and J by 6 bases, with 8 bases between. Measured with immunoSEQ multiplex PCR; TCRdb has only the in-frame clones, and not every one. The sample carries around 75,000 clones, approximately 87% recorded once. Material: blood. This TCR was sampled from a man aged 50 or older in good health. The rearrangement links TRBV29-1 to TRBJ1-2; tentatively, D is TRBD1 (6 bases). DNA of the CDR3: TGCAGCGTTGATTCAGGGGATGGCTACACCTTC. Protein: CSVDSGDGYTF.